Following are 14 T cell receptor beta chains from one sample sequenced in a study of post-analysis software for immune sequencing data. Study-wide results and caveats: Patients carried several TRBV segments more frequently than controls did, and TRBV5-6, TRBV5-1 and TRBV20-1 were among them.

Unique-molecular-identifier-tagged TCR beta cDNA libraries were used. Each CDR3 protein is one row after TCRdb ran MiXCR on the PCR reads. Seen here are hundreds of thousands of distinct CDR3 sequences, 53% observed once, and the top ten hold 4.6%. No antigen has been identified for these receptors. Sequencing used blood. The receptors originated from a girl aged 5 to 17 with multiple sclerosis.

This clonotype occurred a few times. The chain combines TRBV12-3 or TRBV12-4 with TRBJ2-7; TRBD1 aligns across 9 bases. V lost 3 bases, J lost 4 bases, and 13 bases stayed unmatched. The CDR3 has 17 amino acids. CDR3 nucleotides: TGTGCCAGCAGTTTTACGATCCTTCGGGACAGGGTTTACGAGCAGTACTTC. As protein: CASSFTILRDRVYEQYF.

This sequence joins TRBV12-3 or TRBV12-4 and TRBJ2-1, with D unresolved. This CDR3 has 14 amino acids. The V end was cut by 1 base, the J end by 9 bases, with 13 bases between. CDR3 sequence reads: CASSLGSPVAEQFF. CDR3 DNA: TGTGCCAGCAGTTTAGGGTCTCCCGTGGCTGAGCAGTTCTTC.

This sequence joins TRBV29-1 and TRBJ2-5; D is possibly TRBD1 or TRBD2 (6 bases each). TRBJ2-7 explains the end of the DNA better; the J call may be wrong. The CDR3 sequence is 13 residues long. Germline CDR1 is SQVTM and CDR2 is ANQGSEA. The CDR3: CSVARGGGLEQYF. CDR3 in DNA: TGCAGCGTTGCACGCGGAGGGGGGCTCGAGCAGTACTTC.

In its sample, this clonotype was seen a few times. The chain's CDR3 is CASRLRRAGQSTHNEQFF. As DNA, the CDR3 is TGTGCCAGCAGATTACGGCGGGCTGGACAGTCCACCCACAATGAGCAGTTCTTC. The chain has TRBV27 and TRBJ2-1, with D possibly being TRBD1 (6 bases). Germline V gene sequence: CDR1 MNHEY, CDR2 SMNVEV (reference sequence). The CDR3 totals 18 residues. The germline V and J ends were trimmed by 6 bases and 5 bases, with 26 bases remaining between them.

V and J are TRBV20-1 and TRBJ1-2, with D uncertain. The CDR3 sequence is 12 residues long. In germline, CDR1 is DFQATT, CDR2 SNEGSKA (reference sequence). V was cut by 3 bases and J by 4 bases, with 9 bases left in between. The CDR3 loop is CSAREQSYGYTF. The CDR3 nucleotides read TGCAGTGCTAGGGAACAGAGCTATGGCTACACCTTC.

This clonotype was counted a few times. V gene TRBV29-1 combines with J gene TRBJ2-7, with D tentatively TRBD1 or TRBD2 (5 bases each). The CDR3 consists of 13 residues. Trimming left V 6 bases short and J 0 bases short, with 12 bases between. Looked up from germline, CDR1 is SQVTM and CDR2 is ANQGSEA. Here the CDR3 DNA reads TGCAGCGTGAGGGGCAGTCCCTCCTACGAGCAGTACTTC. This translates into CSVRGSPSYEQYF.

The CDR3 reads CAISKTGGSYEQYF. The CDR3 DNA follows: TGTGCCATCAGCAAGACAGGGGGCTCCTACGAGCAGTACTTC. The chain combines TRBV10-3 with TRBJ2-7; the match to TRBD1 covers 9 bases. The length of the CDR3 is 14 residues. V shed 6 bases and J 0 bases; nucleotides not matched to a gene: 3. Germline lookup yields CDR1 ENHRY and CDR2 SYGVKD.

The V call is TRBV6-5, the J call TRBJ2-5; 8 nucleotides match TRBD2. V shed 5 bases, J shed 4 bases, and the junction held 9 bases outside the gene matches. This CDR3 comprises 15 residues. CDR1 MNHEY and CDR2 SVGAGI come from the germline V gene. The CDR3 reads CASSPYTGTRETQYF. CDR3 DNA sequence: TGTGCCAGCAGTCCCTACACCGGGACTAGAGAGACCCAGTACTTC.

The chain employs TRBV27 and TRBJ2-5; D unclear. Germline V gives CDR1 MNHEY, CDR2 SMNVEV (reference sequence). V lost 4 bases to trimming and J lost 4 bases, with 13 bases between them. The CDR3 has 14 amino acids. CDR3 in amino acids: CASSSAMKGETQYF. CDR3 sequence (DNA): TGTGCCAGCAGTTCTGCAATGAAGGGAGAGACCCAGTACTTC.

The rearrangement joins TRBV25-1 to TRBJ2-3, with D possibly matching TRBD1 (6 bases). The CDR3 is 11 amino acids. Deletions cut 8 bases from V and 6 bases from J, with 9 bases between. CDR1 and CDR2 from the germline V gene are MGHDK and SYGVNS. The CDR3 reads CASGRGDTQYF. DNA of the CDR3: TGTGCCAGCGGAAGGGGGGATACGCAGTATTTT.

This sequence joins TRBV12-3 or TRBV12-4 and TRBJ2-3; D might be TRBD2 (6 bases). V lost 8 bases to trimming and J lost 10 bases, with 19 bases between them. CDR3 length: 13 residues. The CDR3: CASAYRGGESQYF. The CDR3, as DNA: TGTGCCAGCGCCTATCGAGGAGGGGAATCGCAGTATTTT.

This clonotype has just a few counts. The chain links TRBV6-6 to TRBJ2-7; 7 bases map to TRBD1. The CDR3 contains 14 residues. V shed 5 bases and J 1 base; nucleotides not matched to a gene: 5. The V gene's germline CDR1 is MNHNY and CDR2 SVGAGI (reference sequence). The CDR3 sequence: CASSGDSQSYEQYF. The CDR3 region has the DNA TGTGCCAGCAGTGGGGACAGCCAGTCCTACGAGCAGTACTTC.

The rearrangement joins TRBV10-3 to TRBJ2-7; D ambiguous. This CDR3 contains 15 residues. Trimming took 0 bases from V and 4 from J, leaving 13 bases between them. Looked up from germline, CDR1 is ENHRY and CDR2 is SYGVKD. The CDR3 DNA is TGTGCCATCAGTGAGTCGTTGGGCAGTGGGTACGAGCAGTACTTC. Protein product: CAISESLGSGYEQYF.

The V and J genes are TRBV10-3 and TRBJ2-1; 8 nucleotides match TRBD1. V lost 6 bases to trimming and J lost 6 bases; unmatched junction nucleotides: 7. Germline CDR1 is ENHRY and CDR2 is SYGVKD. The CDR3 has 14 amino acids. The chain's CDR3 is CAIRTDRAVNEQFF. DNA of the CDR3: TGTGCCATCAGGACGGACAGGGCCGTCAATGAGCAGTTCTTC.